This T cell receptor (beta chain) is from a study of T cell responses to AZD1222 COVID-19 vaccine (dated by TCRdb to the early 2020s). Background for the entire study: TCR sequencing covered fewer than 250 trial participants: around 210 given two doses of AZD1222 and 26 given two doses of MenACWY control vaccine. Enrollment into the trials was organized by age into subgroups of 18-55, 56-69 and 70-plus years, and those subgroups contained about 160, 30 and 59 TCR-sequenced participants, respectively.

In light of the paper, this sample's time point label describes: baseline before first vaccination. The treatment or condition label on this specimen signifies: meningococcal conjugate vaccine given as trial control. Vaccinee samples came from UK trials COV001 and COV002, including a single-blind randomized controlled phase 2/3 trial of AZD1222 (ChAdOx1 nCoV-19) in healthy adults. For TCRbeta chain sequencing, PBMC samples from trial participants were taken at day 0 and at day 28 after the second dose. Concerning this clone: The antigen it recognizes is unknown. Base qualities are missing; no much larger clone stands one base away.

The CDR3 regions of human TCRbeta chains were subjected to immunosequencing. In the original analysis: TCRs in the repertoires were compared against a reference library of SARS-CoV-2-specific TCRs that had been generated with the MIRA antigen-specificity platform. Breadth was defined as the fraction of unique TCRs that were SARS-CoV-2-associated, and depth was defined as the fraction of total T cells that were SARS-CoV-2-associated. Each spike-specific TCR was assigned to its reactive spike region and to a CD4 or CD8 class using the MIRA data. Log10-transformed breadth and depth values were compared by one-way ANOVA with Sidak's multiple comparisons tests. TCRdb's version of the immuneACCESS table is confined to in-frame rearrangements and falls short of the full clone set. An unresolved V gene accounts for under half of the shortfall where checked; the remainder is of unknown origin. The D gene and trimming were derived from the DNA, and the V and J assignments and clone size from that table. The sample has more than 95,000 clones on record, about nine tenths of them singletons. About 4% of the sample comes from the top ten.

The research as a whole found: In the small 56-69-year group, the increase in depth fell short of significance, most likely because of low power. Because no samples from the day 14 peak response were available, repertoires could be characterized only after the peak T cell response. Most participants were white British and females outnumbered males, and the authors suggested that clonal diversity may have been underestimated. Spike-specific TCR breadth and depth rose significantly after two AZD1222 doses compared with day 0 and with MenACWY recipients. Conclusions about previously exposed vaccinees were limited because only six AZD1222 recipients were SARS-CoV-2 seropositive at baseline. CD4 TCRs associated with the vaccine covered the entire spike protein, and the dominant responses were in regions 160-218 and 743-854. Epitopes outside the regions mutated in the B.1.351 and B.1.1.7 variants were reportedly recognized by nearly half of the unique spike-specific TCRs.

Here V drops 8 bases and J drops 8 bases, and the junction holds 2 bases not matched to any gene. From the cysteine through the phenylalanine, the CDR3 covers 13 amino acids. Only the CDR3 portion is preserved as DNA: 39 bases, with reading frame beginning at the first base. The clonotype comes from an adult in good health. The source material was peripheral blood, sampled on day 0 of MenACWY control vaccination. The chain joins TRBV12-3 or TRBV12-4 to TRBJ2-1; TRBD2 aligns with 14 central bases. The nucleotide sequence reads TGTGCCAGCGGGACTAGCGGGAGTTATGAGCAGTTCTTC. Its amino acids are CASGTSGSYEQFF.